Shown below are 28 T cell receptor beta chains from a single sample sequenced in a study of T-cell reconstitution after alpha-beta-depleted transplantation in children. Molecular barcoding with unique molecular identifiers was used for the TCRbeta library. TCRdb called the PCR reads again in MiXCR, with one record for every CDR3 protein. There are approximately 500,000 distinct CDR3 sequences in the sample; roughly 27% occur only once, and 35% to 40% lies in the top ten. This specimen was PBMCs, taken before TCRalphabeta/CD19-depleted stem cell transplant. The origin of the receptors is a boy younger than two with Wiskott-Aldrich syndrome, due to receive a stem cell transplant.

The V and J genes are TRBV11-3 and TRBJ2-2; a weak D match, TRBD2 (5 bases). The germline V and J ends were trimmed by 3 bases and 11 bases, with 16 bases remaining between them. The CDR3 length is 14 residues. Germline assignment: CDR1 SGHNT and CDR2 YENEEA. The CDR3 sequence: CASSFQDSPSELFF. CDR3 sequence (DNA): TGTGCCAGCAGCTTCCAGGACTCACCAAGTGAGCTGTTTTTT.

This chain links TRBV10-3 with TRBJ1-1, with D possibly matching TRBD1 (5 bases). With 2 bases removed from V and 4 bases from J, the gap between germline ends came to 11 bases. The CDR3 sequence is 14 residues long. Germline V gene sequence: CDR1 ENHRY, CDR2 SYGVKD. The CDR3 loop reads CAISELQGSTEAFF. The CDR3 region has the DNA TGTGCCATCAGTGAGCTCCAGGGCAGCACTGAAGCTTTCTTT.

V and J are TRBV4-1 and TRBJ2-6; TRBD1 aligns across 7 bases. Per the germline V gene, CDR1 is MGHRA and CDR2 is YSYEKL. Trimming at V came to 3 bases and at J to 2 bases, leaving 1 base not matched to a gene. This CDR3 comprises 15 residues. Here the CDR3 DNA reads TGCGCCAGCAGCCATCAGGGGGCTGGGGCCAACGTCCTGACTTTC. Protein sequence: CASSHQGAGANVLTF.

A few counts support this clonotype. The rearrangement uses TRBV7-9 and TRBJ2-1; no clear D. Between the trimmed V and J ends, which lost 1 base and 3 bases, there was a span of 13 bases. The germline gives CDR1 SEHNR, CDR2 FQNEAQ (reference sequence). The length of the CDR3 is 16 residues. CDR3 bases: TGTGCCAGCAGCTTAGGTGCCCCGGGCTACTACAATGAGCAGTTCTTC. Translating it yields CASSLGAPGYYNEQFF.

This clonotype was seen a handful of times. The rearrangement uses TRBV5-6 and TRBJ2-7; D gene uncertain. Germline CDR1 and CDR2: SGHDT and YYEEEE. Trimming shortened V by 0 bases and J by 2 bases, and 6 bases separated the two germline ends. The CDR3 sequence is 13 residues long. CDR3 amino acids: CASSLASTYEQYF. CDR3 DNA sequence: TGTGCCAGCAGCTTGGCTTCTACCTACGAGCAGTACTTC.

The sample holds a few counts of this clonotype. The gene calls are TRBV6-6 and TRBJ2-1; TRBD1 matches 7 bases. The length of the CDR3 is 12 residues. With 6 bases clipped from V and 8 bases from J, the junction kept 4 bases outside the gene matches. Germline V gene data show CDR1 as MNHNY and CDR2 as SVGAGI (reference sequence). The CDR3 spells CASRRTGDEQFF. For the CDR3, the DNA is TGTGCCAGCAGGCGGACAGGTGATGAGCAGTTCTTC.

CDR3: CASSEGSSDTQYF. CDR3 in DNA: TGTGCCAGCAGTGAGGGCAGTTCAGATACGCAGTATTTT. V is TRBV2 and J is TRBJ2-3; D is ambiguous. This CDR3 is 13 amino acids long. Trimming pared 3 bases from V and 4 bases from J, leaving 8 bases between. In germline, CDR1 is SNHLY, CDR2 FYNNEI.

This chain uses TRBV2 with TRBJ2-1; no clear D gene. There are 10 residues in the CDR3. The V gene lost 7 bases and the J gene lost 7 bases, with 5 bases spanning the gap. Germline CDR1 SNHLY, CDR2 FYNNEI. This CDR3 is CASIQNEQFF. Here the CDR3 DNA reads TGTGCCAGCATACAGAATGAGCAGTTCTTC.

Only a few counts were recorded for this clonotype. The V call is TRBV20-1, the J call TRBJ2-5; 7 bases align to TRBD2. The CDR3 has 15 amino acids. Germline CDR1 is DFQATT and CDR2 is SNEGSKA (reference sequence). With 6 bases clipped from V and 1 base from J, the junction kept 11 bases outside the gene matches. CDR3 protein: CSAAVGGGAQETQYF. Here the CDR3 DNA reads TGCAGTGCGGCGGTTGGGGGAGGGGCCCAAGAGACCCAGTACTTC.

This clonotype was observed a few times. V gene TRBV2 combines with J gene TRBJ1-5, with D tentatively TRBD1 (6 bases). The CDR3 spans 15 residues. Looked up from germline, CDR1 is SNHLY and CDR2 is FYNNEI. V dropped 6 bases and J dropped 1 base, with 13 bases sitting between them. CDR3 amino acids: CASRGSGASNQPQHF. As DNA, the CDR3 is TGTGCCAGCAGGGGATCAGGGGCCAGCAATCAGCCCCAGCATTTT. The entire variable domain, with the rest obtained from reference TRBV2 and TRBJ1-5, is as follows: EPEVTQTPSHQVTQMGQEVILRCVPISNHLYFYWYRQILGQKVEFLVSFYNNEISEKSEIFDDQFSVERPDGSNFTLKIRSTKLEDSAMYFCASRGSGASNQPQHFGDGTRLSIL.

The CDR3 DNA reads TGCAGTGCTCCTTGGCGAAGGGCAGCGTCTGGAAACACCATATATTTT. Residues: CSAPWRRAASGNTIYF. The chain joins TRBV20-1 to TRBJ1-3; no reliable D call. With 5 bases removed from V and 1 base from J, the gap between germline ends came to 18 bases. Germline V gene data show CDR1 as DFQATT and CDR2 as SNEGSKA (reference sequence). The CDR3 spans 16 residues.

This clonotype was counted between two and nine times. The chain couples TRBV27 to TRBJ2-1; D remains ambiguous. Per germline, CDR1 MNHEY and CDR2 SMNVEV (reference sequence). This CDR3 has 11 amino acids. V lost 6 bases to trimming and J lost 10 bases, with 10 bases between them. The CDR3 protein is CASSIWGEQFF. Here the CDR3 DNA reads TGTGCCAGCAGCATCTGGGGAGAGCAGTTCTTC.

In DNA form, the CDR3 reads TGTGCCATCAGTGATCTGGGGTTCCAGGAAAAACTGTTTTTT. Translating it yields CAISDLGFQEKLFF. The chain links TRBV10-3 to TRBJ1-4; the D is unclear. This CDR3 is built from 14 residues. Germline CDR1 and CDR2: ENHRY and SYGVKD. V shed 3 bases and J shed 8 bases, with 13 bases lying between them.

This clonotype has only a few counts. The V gene is TRBV20-1, the J gene TRBJ2-1; TRBD2 matches 7 bases. Germline loops: CDR1 DFQATT, CDR2 SNEGSKA (reference sequence). With 1 base clipped from V and 6 bases from J, the junction kept 3 bases outside the gene matches. This CDR3 comprises 13 residues. CDR3 bases: TGCAGTGCTAGAGGGCGGGAGCTCAATGAGCAGTTCTTC. Protein sequence: CSARGRELNEQFF.

The sample holds a few counts of this clonotype. This chain uses TRBV29-1 with TRBJ2-3; the match to TRBD2 covers 16 bases. In germline, CDR1 is SQVTM, CDR2 ANQGSEA. Germline trimming cut 6 bases from V and 1 base from J; bases unmatched to any gene: 4. This CDR3 comprises 16 residues. The CDR3 nucleotides read TGCAGCGTGGGACTAGCGGGAGGGCCCGGCACAGATACGCAGTATTTT. Amino acid sequence: CSVGLAGGPGTDTQYF.

A few counts support this clonotype. V and J are TRBV25-1 and TRBJ2-1; D call uncertain. The CDR3 length is 13 residues. Germline V gene data show CDR1 as MGHDK and CDR2 as SYGVNS. Deletions cut 3 bases from V and 5 bases from J, with 8 bases between. The chain's CDR3 is CASSDWGNNEQFF. The CDR3 region has the DNA TGTGCCAGCAGTGACTGGGGAAACAATGAGCAGTTCTTC.

This clonotype came up a few times. V is TRBV10-3 and J is TRBJ2-5, with D maybe TRBD2 (5 bases). Germline values: CDR1 ENHRY, CDR2 SYGVKD. Trimming stripped 7 bases from V and 5 bases from J, with 20 bases between. The CDR3 extends over 15 amino acids. CDR3 protein: CAITRGLPGGETQYF. The CDR3 bases are TGTGCCATCACTAGAGGACTGCCCGGTGGGGAGACCCAGTACTTC.

The chain recombines TRBV5-1 with TRBJ2-7; 10 nucleotides agree with TRBD1. Germline CDR1 is SGHRS and CDR2 is YFSETQ. V dropped 4 bases and J dropped 3; count of bases not matched to a gene: 7. This CDR3 is built from 15 residues. CDR3 coding DNA: TGCGCCAGCAGCACCGGGACAGGGGTATACTACGAGCAGTACTTC. Translated, it gives CASSTGTGVYYEQYF.

This clonotype was seen only a few times. The chain carries TRBV5-1 and TRBJ2-1, with TRBD2 matching 7 bases. V gave up 5 bases and J gave up 6 bases; unmatched junction bases: 5. The CDR3 loop spans 13 amino acids. Germline CDR1 reads SGHRS; CDR2 reads YFSETQ. CDR3 region: CASRLASSNEQFF. The CDR3 DNA sequence: TGCGCCAGCAGACTAGCGTCTTCCAATGAGCAGTTCTTC.

The chain has TRBV20-1 and TRBJ1-4; perhaps TRBD1 as D (5 bases). This CDR3 region has 13 residues. Germline CDR1 reads DFQATT; CDR2 reads SNEGSKA (reference sequence). Trimming pared 6 bases from V and 8 bases from J, leaving 16 bases between. The chain's CDR3 is CSARDPRGEKLFF. The CDR3 nucleotides read TGCAGTGCAAGGGACCCCCGGGGGGAAAAACTGTTTTTT.

In its sample, this clonotype was seen a few times. The V call is TRBV28, the J call TRBJ2-7; no reliable D call. Germline values: CDR1 MDHEN, CDR2 SYDVKM. This CDR3 contains 14 residues. The germline V and J ends were trimmed by 2 bases and 6 bases, with 14 bases remaining between them. The CDR3 protein is CASSLNILPSEQYF. The DNA of the CDR3 is TGTGCCAGCAGTTTAAACATCTTGCCCTCCGAGCAGTACTTC. The whole variable domain, remainder taken from reference TRBV28 and TRBJ2-7, is DVKVTQSSRYLVKRTGEKVFLECVQDMDHENMFWYRQDPGLGLRLIYFSYDVKMKEKGDIPEGYSVSREKKERFSLILESASTNQTSMYLCASSLNILPSEQYFGPGTRLTVT.

This clonotype was recorded a few times. The genes are TRBV28 and TRBJ2-7; D perhaps matches TRBD2 (6 bases). The CDR3 totals 16 residues. Germline V gene data show CDR1 as MDHEN and CDR2 as SYDVKM. V shed 3 bases and J shed 0 bases, with 15 bases lying between them. For the CDR3, the DNA is TGTGCCAGCAGTTTTGGGAAGGGGAGGCCCTCCTACGAGCAGTACTTC. This codes for CASSFGKGRPSYEQYF.

Many counts were recorded for this clonotype. The chain carries TRBV7-9 and TRBJ2-1, with 12 positions matching TRBD2. Germline trimming cut 2 bases from V and 6 bases from J; bases unmatched to any gene: 5. The CDR3 length is 16 residues. The germline CDR1 and CDR2 sequences are SEHNR and FQNEAQ (reference sequence). The CDR3 DNA follows: TGTGCCAGCAGCTTAAGGCTAGCGGGAGGGGGCAATGAGCAGTTCTTC. This codes for CASSLRLAGGGNEQFF.

The CDR3 DNA sequence: TGCAGTGCTCCTATCCCAATAGCATACAATGAGCAGTTCTTC. Translated: CSAPIPIAYNEQFF. The rearrangement links TRBV20-1 to TRBJ2-1; D gene uncertain. V was pared by 5 bases and J by 4 bases, with 15 bases between. Per germline, CDR1 DFQATT and CDR2 SNEGSKA (reference sequence). The CDR3 loop spans 14 amino acids.

The chain joins TRBV2 to TRBJ2-5; 10 positions match TRBD2. Germline CDR1 SNHLY, CDR2 FYNNEI. With 8 bases clipped from V and 2 bases from J, the junction kept 17 bases outside the gene matches. The length of the CDR3 is 18 residues. The CDR3 DNA is TGTGCCAGCTGTTTAGGGACTAGCGTCTCAGGGGGGCAAGAGACCCAGTACTTC. It encodes CASCLGTSVSGGQETQYF.

The gene calls are TRBV5-1 and TRBJ2-5, with TRBD1 identical over 7 bases. CDR3 length: 13 amino acids. Germline loops: CDR1 SGHRS, CDR2 YFSETQ. V gave up 4 bases and J gave up 7 bases; unmatched junction bases: 7. CDR3 DNA: TGCGCCAGCAGCACTGACAGGGAAGCGACCCAGTACTTC. Residues: CASSTDREATQYF.

This rearrangement joins TRBV6-5 to TRBJ1-1; 7 nucleotides match TRBD1. Per the germline V gene, CDR1 is MNHEY and CDR2 is SVGAGI. CDR3 length equals 16 residues. V gave up 2 bases and J gave up 2 bases; unmatched junction bases: 8. Here the CDR3 reads CASSYGAGGTNTEAFF. The CDR3 DNA reads as TGTGCCAGCAGTTACGGGGCAGGGGGGACAAACACTGAAGCTTTCTTT.

A few counts support this clonotype. The chain couples TRBV12-3 or TRBV12-4 to TRBJ2-7; 8 bases agree with TRBD2. V gave up 5 bases and J gave up 4 bases; unmatched junction bases: 7. This CDR3 comprises 14 residues. Written as DNA, the CDR3 is TGTGCCAGCAGTCCCAGCGGGAGCAGGTACGAGCAGTACTTC. It yields the protein CASSPSGSRYEQYF.